Listed here are 20 T cell receptor beta chains from one sample, sequenced in a study of T cells after yellow fever vaccination. TCRdb reprocessed the 5' RACE reads via MiXCR and lists one record per CDR3 protein. The sample lists about 240,000 distinct CDR3 sequences; about 7% were seen once. The sample in question was CD4+ T cells sorted from PBMCs, obtained 15 days after the yellow fever booster vaccination. These receptors all come from a man aged 25-45 years who received the YFV17D yellow fever vaccine.

The chain recombines TRBV20-1 with TRBJ1-5; TRBD1 matches at 7 bases. The CDR3 is 15 amino acids. Germline V gene sequence: CDR1 DFQATT, CDR2 SNEGSKA (reference sequence). After removal of 1 base from V and 2 bases from J, the junction contained 5 bases not matched to a gene. CDR3 sequence reads: CSARARGGGNQPQHF. The DNA of the CDR3 is TGCAGTGCTAGAGCTAGAGGGGGCGGCAATCAGCCCCAGCATTTT.

There are many counts of this clonotype. This chain connects TRBV5-4 to TRBJ2-1; D may match TRBD1 or TRBD2 (5 bases each). V was pared by 6 bases and J by 4 bases, with 14 bases between. The CDR3 is made up of 14 amino acids. From germline, CDR1 is SGHNT and CDR2 YYREEE (reference sequence). The CDR3 DNA is TGTGCCAGCACCCGGGACCAAAGTTACAATGAGCAGTTCTTC. It codes for CASTRDQSYNEQFF.

This chain uses TRBV11-2 with TRBJ2-2, with TRBD2 matching 7 bases. The CDR3 sequence is 15 residues long. From germline, CDR1 is SGHAT and CDR2 FQNNGV. V lost 5 bases, J lost 7 bases, and 10 bases stayed unmatched. The CDR3: CASSTLSGKVGELFF. CDR3 in DNA: TGTGCCAGCAGCACCTTGAGCGGGAAGGTCGGGGAGCTGTTTTTT.

This clonotype was counted many times. This chain uses TRBV20-1 with TRBJ2-7; D might be TRBD2 (5 bases). V was trimmed by 3 bases and J by 0 bases, leaving 15 bases between them. Germline lookup yields CDR1 DFQATT and CDR2 SNEGSKA (reference sequence). This CDR3 is 15 amino acids long. The CDR3 region has the DNA TGCAGTGCTAGCCCCCGGGATCAAAGCTCCTACGAGCAGTACTTC. This encodes CSASPRDQSSYEQYF.

Only a few counts were recorded for this clonotype. This sequence joins TRBV7-3 and TRBJ1-2, with D possibly being TRBD1 (5 bases). Trimming took off 2 bases at V and 2 bases at J, with 12 bases between the two ends. CDR3 size: 15 residues. The germline gives CDR1 SGHTA, CDR2 FQGTGA. CDR3 amino acids: CASSLGLPGNYGYTF. The CDR3 DNA follows: TGTGCCAGCAGCTTAGGATTGCCAGGGAACTATGGCTACACCTTC.

The chain joins TRBV20-1 to TRBJ2-1; D remains ambiguous. The CDR3 consists of 12 residues. The germline V gene has CDR1 DFQATT and CDR2 SNEGSKA (reference sequence). The CDR3 DNA is TGCAGGTTAGAATCCTGGTCCGATGAGCAGTTCTTC. Translated, it gives CRLESWSDEQFF.

This clonotype was counted ten times or more. The rearrangement uses TRBV29-1 and TRBJ2-3; possible D gene TRBD1, 5 bases. Germline CDR1 SQVTM, CDR2 ANQGSEA. The length of the CDR3 is 15 residues. V lost 0 bases and J lost 0, with 10 bases in between. The CDR3 is CSVEDRVKSTDTQYF. CDR3 in DNA: TGCAGCGTTGAAGACAGGGTAAAAAGCACAGATACGCAGTATTTT.

The sample holds many counts of this clonotype. The chain combines TRBV28 with TRBJ2-5; D gene ambiguous. The CDR3 length is 13 residues. The V end was cut by 9 bases, the J end by 5 bases, with 16 bases between. CDR1 is MDHEN and CDR2 is SYDVKM in the germline V gene. The CDR3 DNA reads as TGTGCCAGTTTTTCGGGTGGGCGGGAGACCCAGTACTTC. This gives the protein CASFSGGRETQYF.

This clonotype appeared a few times. The chain links TRBV10-3 to TRBJ1-5, with D maybe TRBD1 (5 bases). Germline V gives CDR1 ENHRY, CDR2 SYGVKD. V lost 10 bases and J lost 5, with 15 bases in between. This CDR3 is built from 13 residues. CDR3 protein: CASVQGLHQPQHF. The CDR3 nucleotides are TGTGCCAGCGTTCAGGGATTGCATCAGCCCCAGCATTTT.

This clonotype showed up just a few times. The chain joins TRBV6-4 to TRBJ2-1, with unresolved D. The CDR3 totals 15 residues. The V end lost 8 bases, the J end lost 2 bases, and 16 bases lay between the germline ends. Germline values: CDR1 MRHNA, CDR2 SNTAGT. The CDR3 protein is CASSESYQAYNEQFF. The CDR3 region has the DNA TGTGCCAGCTCCGAATCGTACCAAGCCTACAATGAGCAGTTCTTC.

This clonotype was counted ten times or more. The chain carries TRBV6-5 and TRBJ2-3; D is ambiguous. Trimming shortened V by 4 bases and J by 0 bases, and 8 bases separated the two germline ends. This CDR3 is 14 amino acids long. Germline values: CDR1 MNHEY, CDR2 SVGAGI. The CDR3, as DNA: TGTGCCAGCAGTTTTCCTGGTAGCACAGATACGCAGTATTTT. It specifies CASSFPGSTDTQYF.

The genes are TRBV7-2 and TRBJ2-3; D remains ambiguous. This CDR3 has 14 residues. Germline CDR1 SGHTA, CDR2 FQGNSA. Deletions cut 3 bases from V and 6 bases from J, with 13 bases between. The CDR3 DNA reads TGTGCCAGCAGCTTTACCGCCGATGGGGATACGCAGTATTTT. This codes for CASSFTADGDTQYF.

The V and J genes are TRBV6-5 and TRBJ2-7, with D perhaps matching TRBD1 (5 bases). V was pared by 0 bases and J by 3 bases, with 18 bases between. The CDR3 sequence is 17 residues long. Germline V gene data show CDR1 as MNHEY and CDR2 as SVGAGI. The CDR3 DNA follows: TGTGCCAGCAGTTACTCGCCCGATGGACATAAAAACTACGAGCAGTACTTC. Translating gives CASSYSPDGHKNYEQYF.

The chain uses TRBV6-2 or TRBV6-3 and TRBJ2-1; 7 bases line up with TRBD2. Trimming took 2 bases from V and 4 from J; bases not matched to a gene: 11. In germline, CDR1 is MNHEY, CDR2 SVGEGT. This CDR3 spans 17 amino acids. The DNA of the CDR3 is TGTGCCAGCAGTTACACTCCCAGCGGGGCGAATTACAATGAGCAGTTCTTC. Its translation: CASSYTPSGANYNEQFF.

This clonotype was recorded at least ten times. The chain carries TRBV13 and TRBJ2-3; D not certain. Germline CDR1 reads PRHDT; CDR2 reads FYEKMQ (reference sequence). V was shortened by 6 bases and J by 4 bases, with 14 bases between the two germline ends. This CDR3 has 14 residues. The CDR3 here is CASRRDGNSDTQYF. The CDR3 region has the DNA TGTGCCAGCAGAAGGGATGGGAACTCAGATACGCAGTATTTT.

This clonotype has just a few counts. V is TRBV10-3 and J is TRBJ2-1, with 8 bases aligning to TRBD2. The germline V gene has CDR1 ENHRY and CDR2 SYGVKD. The ends lost 2 bases at V and 7 bases at J; junction bases unmatched: 7. This CDR3 region has 15 residues. The CDR3 loop reads CAISESGSGFNEQFF. In DNA, the CDR3 is TGTGCCATCAGTGAGAGCGGGAGTGGATTTAATGAGCAGTTCTTC.

This clonotype was seen more than once but under ten times. The rearrangement links TRBV6-2 or TRBV6-3 to TRBJ2-7; TRBD1 matches at 7 bases. CDR3 length: 13 amino acids. CDR1 is MNHEY and CDR2 is SVGEGT in the germline V gene. V shed 7 bases and J 3 bases; nucleotides not matched to a gene: 6. This chain's CDR3 is CASKLAGGYEQYF. The DNA of the CDR3 is TGTGCCAGCAAGTTAGCAGGGGGCTACGAGCAGTACTTC.

The chain couples TRBV4-2 to TRBJ1-2; D gene unclear. Germline V CDR1 and CDR2: LGHNA, YNFKEQ. Trimming stripped 0 bases from V and 4 bases from J, with 12 bases between. The CDR3 extends over 15 amino acids. CDR3 sequence reads: CASSQDLGDAYGYTF. For the CDR3, the DNA is TGTGCCAGCAGCCAAGATCTGGGAGACGCCTATGGCTACACCTTC.

This chain joins TRBV12-3 or TRBV12-4 and TRBJ2-3; possible D gene TRBD1, 6 bases. CDR3 size: 14 residues. The ends were cut back, 4 bases at V and 6 bases at J, with 14 bases in the middle. The CDR3 is CASSSGLGADTQYF. The CDR3 DNA reads as TGTGCCAGCAGTTCCGGGCTGGGGGCGGATACGCAGTATTTT.

The chain's CDR3 is CASSVGARLANTGELFF. The CDR3 DNA sequence: TGTGCCAGCAGCGTAGGGGCCAGGTTAGCGAACACCGGGGAGCTGTTTTTT. The chain links TRBV9 to TRBJ2-2; D not certain. Germline V gene lookup returns CDR1 SGDLS and CDR2 YYNGEE. Between the trimmed V and J ends, which lost 0 bases and 0 bases, there was a span of 12 bases. The CDR3 runs to 17 residues.